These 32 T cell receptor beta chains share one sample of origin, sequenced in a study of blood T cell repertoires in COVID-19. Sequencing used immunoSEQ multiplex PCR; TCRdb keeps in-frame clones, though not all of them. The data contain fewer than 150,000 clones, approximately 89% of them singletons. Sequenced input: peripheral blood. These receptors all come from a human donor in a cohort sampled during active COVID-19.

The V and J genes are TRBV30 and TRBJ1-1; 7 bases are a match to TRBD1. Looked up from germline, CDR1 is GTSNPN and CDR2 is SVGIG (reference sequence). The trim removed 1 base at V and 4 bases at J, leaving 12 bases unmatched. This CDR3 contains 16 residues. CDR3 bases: TGTGCCTGGAGTGGGGTCAACACGAGGGGGCTCACTGAAGCTTTCTTT. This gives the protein CAWSGVNTRGLTEAFF.

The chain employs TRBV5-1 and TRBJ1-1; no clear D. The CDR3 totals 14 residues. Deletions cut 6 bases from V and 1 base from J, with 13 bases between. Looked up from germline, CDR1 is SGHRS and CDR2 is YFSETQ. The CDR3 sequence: CASTARDPNTEAFF. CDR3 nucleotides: TGCGCCAGCACCGCGCGGGATCCGAACACTGAAGCTTTCTTT.

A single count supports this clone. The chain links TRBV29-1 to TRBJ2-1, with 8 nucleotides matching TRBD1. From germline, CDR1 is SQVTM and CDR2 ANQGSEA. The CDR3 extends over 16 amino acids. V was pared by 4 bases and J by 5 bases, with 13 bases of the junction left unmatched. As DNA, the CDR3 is TGCAGCGTTGGAGCGACAGGGGTCGAGTGGGACAATGAGCAGTTCTTC. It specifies CSVGATGVEWDNEQFF.

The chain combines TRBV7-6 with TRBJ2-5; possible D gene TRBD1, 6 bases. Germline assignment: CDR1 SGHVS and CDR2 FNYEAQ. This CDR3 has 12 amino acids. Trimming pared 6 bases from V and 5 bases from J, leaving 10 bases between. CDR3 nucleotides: TGTGCCAGCAGACAACAGGGTGAGACCCAGTACTTC. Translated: CASRQQGETQYF.

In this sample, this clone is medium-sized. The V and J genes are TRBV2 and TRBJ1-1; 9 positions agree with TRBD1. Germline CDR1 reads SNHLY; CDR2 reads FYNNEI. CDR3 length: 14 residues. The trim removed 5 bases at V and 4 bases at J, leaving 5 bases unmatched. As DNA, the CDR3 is TGTGCCAGCAGTCGGGACAGGGCGGCCACTGAAGCTTTCTTT. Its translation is CASSRDRAATEAFF.

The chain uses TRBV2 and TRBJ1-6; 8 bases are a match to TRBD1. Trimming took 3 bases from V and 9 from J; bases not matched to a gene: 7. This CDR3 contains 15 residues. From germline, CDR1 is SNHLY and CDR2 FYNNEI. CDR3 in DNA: TGTGCCAGCAGTGAGGAGGACAGGGTGGGTTCACCCCTCCACTTT. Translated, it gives CASSEEDRVGSPLHF.

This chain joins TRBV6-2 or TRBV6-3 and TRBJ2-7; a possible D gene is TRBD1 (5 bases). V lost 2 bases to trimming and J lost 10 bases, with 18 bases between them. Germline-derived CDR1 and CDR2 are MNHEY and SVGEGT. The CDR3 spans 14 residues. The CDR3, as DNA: TGTGCCAGCAGTTACGCAGCTCCGGCAGGGAAACAGTACGTC. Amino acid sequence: CASSYAAPAGKQYV.

DNA of the CDR3: TGTGCCAGCAGTTTTCTGACAGGGGGAAGAAATCAGCCCCAGCATTTT. Encoded protein: CASSFLTGGRNQPQHF. The chain employs TRBV27 and TRBJ1-5; 9 nucleotides agree with TRBD1. This CDR3 is built from 16 residues. With 3 bases clipped from V and 4 bases from J, the junction kept 7 bases outside the gene matches. The germline gives CDR1 MNHEY, CDR2 SMNVEV (reference sequence).

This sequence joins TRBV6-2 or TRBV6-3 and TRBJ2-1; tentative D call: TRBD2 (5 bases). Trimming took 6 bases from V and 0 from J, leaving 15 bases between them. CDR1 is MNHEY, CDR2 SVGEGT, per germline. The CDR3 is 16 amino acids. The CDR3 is CASSILPGSSYNEQFF. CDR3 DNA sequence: TGTGCCAGCAGCATCCTCCCGGGAAGCTCCTACAATGAGCAGTTCTTC.

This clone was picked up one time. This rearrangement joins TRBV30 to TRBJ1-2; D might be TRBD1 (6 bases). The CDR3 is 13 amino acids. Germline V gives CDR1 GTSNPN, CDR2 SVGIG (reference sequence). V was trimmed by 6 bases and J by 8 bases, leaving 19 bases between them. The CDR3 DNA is TGTGCCTGTCCCGCGGGGGCGCGGCTAGGCTACACCTTC. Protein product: CACPAGARLGYTF.

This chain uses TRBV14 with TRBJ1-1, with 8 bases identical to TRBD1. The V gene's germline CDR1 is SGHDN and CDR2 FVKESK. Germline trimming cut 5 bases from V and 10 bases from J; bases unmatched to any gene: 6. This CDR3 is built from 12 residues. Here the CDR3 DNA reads TGTGCCAGCAGCACGTCCGGGACAGGAGCTTTCTTT. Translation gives CASSTSGTGAFF.

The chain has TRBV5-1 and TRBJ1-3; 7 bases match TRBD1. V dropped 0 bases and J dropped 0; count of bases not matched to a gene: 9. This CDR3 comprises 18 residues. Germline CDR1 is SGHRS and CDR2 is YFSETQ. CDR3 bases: TGCGCCAGCAGCTTGGGGGTTTCAGGGGGAAACTCTGGAAACACCATATATTTT. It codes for CASSLGVSGGNSGNTIYF.

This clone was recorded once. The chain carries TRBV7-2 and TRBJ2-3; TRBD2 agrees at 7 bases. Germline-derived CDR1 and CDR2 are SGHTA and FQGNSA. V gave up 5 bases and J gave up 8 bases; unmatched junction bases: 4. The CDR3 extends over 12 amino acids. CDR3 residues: CASSSGTSTQYF. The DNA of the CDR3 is TGTGCCAGCAGCAGCGGGACTTCTACGCAGTATTTT.

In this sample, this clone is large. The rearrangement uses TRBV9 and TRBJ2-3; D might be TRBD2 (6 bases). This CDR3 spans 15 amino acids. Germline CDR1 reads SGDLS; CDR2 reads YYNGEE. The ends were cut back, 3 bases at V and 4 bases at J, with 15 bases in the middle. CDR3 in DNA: TGTGCCAGCAGCGCGTGGGAGGTGATATCAGATACGCAGTATTTT. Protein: CASSAWEVISDTQYF.

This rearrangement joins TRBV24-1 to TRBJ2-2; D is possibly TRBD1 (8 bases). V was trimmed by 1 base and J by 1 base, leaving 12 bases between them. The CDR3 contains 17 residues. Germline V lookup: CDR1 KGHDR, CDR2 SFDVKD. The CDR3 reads CATSDFGGTGNTGELFF. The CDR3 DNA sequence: TGTGCCACCAGTGATTTCGGGGGGACAGGGAACACCGGGGAGCTGTTTTTT.

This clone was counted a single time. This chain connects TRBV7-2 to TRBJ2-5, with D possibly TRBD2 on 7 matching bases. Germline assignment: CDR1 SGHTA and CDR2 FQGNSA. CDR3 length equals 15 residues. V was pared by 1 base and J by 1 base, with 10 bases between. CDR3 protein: CASSLEGGTQETQYF. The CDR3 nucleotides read TGTGCCAGCAGCTTAGAGGGGGGGACCCAAGAGACCCAGTACTTC.

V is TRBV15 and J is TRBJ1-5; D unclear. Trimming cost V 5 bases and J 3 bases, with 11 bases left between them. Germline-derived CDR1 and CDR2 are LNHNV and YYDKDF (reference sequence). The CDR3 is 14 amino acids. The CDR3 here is CATSAEGTNQPQHF. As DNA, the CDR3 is TGTGCCACCAGCGCGGAGGGAACCAATCAGCCCCAGCATTTT.

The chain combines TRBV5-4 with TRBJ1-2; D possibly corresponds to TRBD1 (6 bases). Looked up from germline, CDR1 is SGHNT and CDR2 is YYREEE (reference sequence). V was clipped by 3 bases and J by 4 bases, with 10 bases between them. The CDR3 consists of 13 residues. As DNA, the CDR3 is TGTGCCAGCAGCTCACGGGACATCTATGGCTACACCTTC. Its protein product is CASSSRDIYGYTF.

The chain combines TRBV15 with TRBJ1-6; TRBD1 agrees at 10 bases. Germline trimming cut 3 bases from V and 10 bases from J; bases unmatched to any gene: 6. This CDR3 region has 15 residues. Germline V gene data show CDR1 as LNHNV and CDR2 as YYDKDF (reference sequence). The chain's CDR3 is CATSRAGTGESPLHF. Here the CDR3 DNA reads TGTGCCACCAGCAGGGCCGGGACAGGGGAATCACCCCTCCACTTT.

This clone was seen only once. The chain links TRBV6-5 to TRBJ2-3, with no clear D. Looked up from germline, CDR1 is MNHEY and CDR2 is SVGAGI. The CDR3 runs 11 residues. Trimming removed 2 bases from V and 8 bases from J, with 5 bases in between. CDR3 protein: CASSYEATQYF. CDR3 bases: TGTGCCAGCAGTTACGAGGCTACGCAGTATTTT.

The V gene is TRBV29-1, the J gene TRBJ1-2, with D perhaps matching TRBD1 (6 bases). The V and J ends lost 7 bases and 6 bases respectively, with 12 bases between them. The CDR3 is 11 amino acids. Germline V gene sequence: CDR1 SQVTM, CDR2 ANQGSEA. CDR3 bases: TGCAGCGGACTTCAGGGGAATGGCTACACCTTC. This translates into CSGLQGNGYTF.

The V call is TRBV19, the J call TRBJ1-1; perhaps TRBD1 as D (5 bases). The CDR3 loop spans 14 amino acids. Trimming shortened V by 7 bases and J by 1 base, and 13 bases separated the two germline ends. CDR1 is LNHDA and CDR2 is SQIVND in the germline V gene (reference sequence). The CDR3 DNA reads TGTGCCAGTACCCGGGACTCCCAGAACACTGAAGCTTTCTTT. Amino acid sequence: CASTRDSQNTEAFF.

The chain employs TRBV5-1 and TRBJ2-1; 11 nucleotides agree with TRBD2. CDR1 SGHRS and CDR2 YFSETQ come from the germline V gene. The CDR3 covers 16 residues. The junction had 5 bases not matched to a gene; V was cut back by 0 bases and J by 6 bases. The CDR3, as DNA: TGCGCCAGCAGCTTGGCGGGACTAGCGGACCTCAATGAGCAGTTCTTC. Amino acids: CASSLAGLADLNEQFF.

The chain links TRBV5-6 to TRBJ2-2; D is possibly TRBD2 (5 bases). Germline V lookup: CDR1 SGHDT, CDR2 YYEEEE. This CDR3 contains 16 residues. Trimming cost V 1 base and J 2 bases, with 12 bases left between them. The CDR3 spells CASSLRAGGNTGELFF. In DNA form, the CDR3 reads TGTGCCAGCAGCTTGAGGGCGGGTGGTAACACCGGGGAGCTGTTTTTT.

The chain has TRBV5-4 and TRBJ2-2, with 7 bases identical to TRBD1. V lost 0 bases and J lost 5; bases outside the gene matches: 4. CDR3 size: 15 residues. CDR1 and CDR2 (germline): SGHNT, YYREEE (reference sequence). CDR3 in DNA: TGTGCCAGCAGCTTGGGGGGACAGCTAACCGGGGAGCTGTTTTTT. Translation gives CASSLGGQLTGELFF.

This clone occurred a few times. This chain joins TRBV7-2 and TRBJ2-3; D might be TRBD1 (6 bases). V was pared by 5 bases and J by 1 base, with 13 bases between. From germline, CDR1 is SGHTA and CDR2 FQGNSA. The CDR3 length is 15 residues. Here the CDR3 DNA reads TGTGCCAGCAGCGTGGGGGCTGGGGGCACAGATACGCAGTATTTT. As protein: CASSVGAGGTDTQYF.

CDR3 region: CASSLTGNREIIWYTEAFF. The CDR3, as DNA: TGTGCCAGCAGCTTAACGGGGAACAGGGAGATTATTTGGTACACTGAAGCTTTCTTT. This rearrangement joins TRBV7-3 to TRBJ1-1; tentative D call: TRBD1 (6 bases). This CDR3 is 19 amino acids long. V was pared by 0 bases and J by 3 bases, with 23 bases between. CDR1 is SGHTA, CDR2 FQGTGA, per germline.

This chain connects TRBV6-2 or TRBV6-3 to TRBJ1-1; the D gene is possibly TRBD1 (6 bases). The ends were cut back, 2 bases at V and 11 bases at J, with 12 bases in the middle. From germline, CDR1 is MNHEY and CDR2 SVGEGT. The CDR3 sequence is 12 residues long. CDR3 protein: CASSYPGTTAFF. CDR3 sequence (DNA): TGTGCCAGCAGTTACCCCGGGACAACGGCTTTCTTT.

The CDR3 is CAISYDNEAFF. DNA for the CDR3: TGTGCCATCAGTTACGACAATGAAGCTTTCTTT. The chain joins TRBV10-3 to TRBJ1-1; D uncertain. This CDR3 comprises 11 residues. Germline V gene sequence: CDR1 ENHRY, CDR2 SYGVKD. Trimming removed 5 bases at V and 7 bases at J, with 8 bases between.

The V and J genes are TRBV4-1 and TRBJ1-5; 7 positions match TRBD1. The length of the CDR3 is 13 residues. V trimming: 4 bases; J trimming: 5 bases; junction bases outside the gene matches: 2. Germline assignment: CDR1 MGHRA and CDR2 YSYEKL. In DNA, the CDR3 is TGCGCCAGCAGCCCCGGGACAGATCAGCCCCAGCATTTT. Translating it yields CASSPGTDQPQHF.

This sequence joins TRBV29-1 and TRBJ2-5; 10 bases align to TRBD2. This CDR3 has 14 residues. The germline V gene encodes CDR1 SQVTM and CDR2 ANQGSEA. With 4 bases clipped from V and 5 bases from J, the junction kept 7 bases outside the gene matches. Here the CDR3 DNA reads TGCAGCGTTGTCGCTAGCGGGGGTTTGGAGACCCAGTACTTC. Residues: CSVVASGGLETQYF.

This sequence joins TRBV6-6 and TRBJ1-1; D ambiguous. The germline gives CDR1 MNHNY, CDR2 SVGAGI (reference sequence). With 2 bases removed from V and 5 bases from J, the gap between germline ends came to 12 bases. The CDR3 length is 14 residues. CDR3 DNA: TGTGCCAGCAGTTACACCGCGGGAATTACTGAAGCTTTCTTT. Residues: CASSYTAGITEAFF.